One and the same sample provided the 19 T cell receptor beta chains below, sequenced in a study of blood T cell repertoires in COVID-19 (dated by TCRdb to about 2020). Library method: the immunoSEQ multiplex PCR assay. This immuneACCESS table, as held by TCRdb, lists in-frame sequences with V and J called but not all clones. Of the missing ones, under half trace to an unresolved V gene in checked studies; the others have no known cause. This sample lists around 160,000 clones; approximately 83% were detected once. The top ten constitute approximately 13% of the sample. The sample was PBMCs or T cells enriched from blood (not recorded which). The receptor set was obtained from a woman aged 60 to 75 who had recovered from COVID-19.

The chain's CDR3 is CASSLQTSGGPETQYF. The CDR3 DNA sequence: TGCGCCAGCAGCTTACAGACTAGCGGAGGGCCAGAGACCCAGTACTTC. V usage is TRBV5-1 and J usage is TRBJ2-5; 9 nucleotides align to TRBD2. The CDR3 consists of 16 residues. Germline V CDR1 and CDR2: SGHRS, YFSETQ. The V segment lost 2 bases and the J segment 4 bases; nucleotides outside the gene matches: 9.

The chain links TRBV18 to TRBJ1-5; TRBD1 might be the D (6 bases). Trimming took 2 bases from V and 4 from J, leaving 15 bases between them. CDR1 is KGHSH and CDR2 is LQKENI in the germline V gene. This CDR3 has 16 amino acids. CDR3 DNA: TGTGCCAGCTCACCAGGCTCAGGACAGATTAATCAGCCCCAGCATTTT. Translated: CASSPGSGQINQPQHF.

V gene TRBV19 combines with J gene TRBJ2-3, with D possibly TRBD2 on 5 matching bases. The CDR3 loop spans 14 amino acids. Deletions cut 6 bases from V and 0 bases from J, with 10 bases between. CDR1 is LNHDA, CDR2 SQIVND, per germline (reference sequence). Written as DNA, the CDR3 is TGTGCCAGTAGGAACACTAGGAGCACAGATACGCAGTATTTT. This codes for CASRNTRSTDTQYF.

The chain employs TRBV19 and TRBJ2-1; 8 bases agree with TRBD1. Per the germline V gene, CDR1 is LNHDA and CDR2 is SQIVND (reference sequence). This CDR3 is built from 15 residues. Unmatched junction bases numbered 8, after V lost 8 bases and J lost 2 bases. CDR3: CASAPGQGAYNEQFF. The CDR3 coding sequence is TGTGCCAGTGCTCCCGGACAGGGCGCCTACAATGAGCAGTTCTTC.

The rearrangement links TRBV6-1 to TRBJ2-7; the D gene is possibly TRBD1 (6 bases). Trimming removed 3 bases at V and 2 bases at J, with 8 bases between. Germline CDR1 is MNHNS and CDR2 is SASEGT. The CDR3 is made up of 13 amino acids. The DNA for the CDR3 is TGTGCCAGCAGTGAGACAGGAACCTACGAGCAGTACTTC. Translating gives CASSETGTYEQYF.

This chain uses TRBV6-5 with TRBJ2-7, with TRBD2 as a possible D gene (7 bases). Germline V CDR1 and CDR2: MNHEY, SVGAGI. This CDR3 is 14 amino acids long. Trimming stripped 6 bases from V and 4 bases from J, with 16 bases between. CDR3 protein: CASRKGGGGYEQYF. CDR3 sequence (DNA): TGTGCCAGCAGAAAGGGGGGAGGGGGGTACGAGCAGTACTTC.

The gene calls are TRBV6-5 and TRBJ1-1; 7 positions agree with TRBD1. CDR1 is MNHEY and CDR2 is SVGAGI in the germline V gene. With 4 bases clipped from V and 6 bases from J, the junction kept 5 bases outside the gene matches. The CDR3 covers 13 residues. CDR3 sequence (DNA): TGTGCCAGCAGTTCTTACAGGGGCTCTGAAGCTTTCTTT. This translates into CASSSYRGSEAFF.

The DNA for the CDR3 is TGTGCCAGCAGCACCGGGGATGGCTACACCTTC. It encodes CASSTGDGYTF. The chain has TRBV6-5 and TRBJ1-2; D not resolved. The CDR3 length is 11 residues. Germline V CDR1 and CDR2: MNHEY, SVGAGI. V was pared by 6 bases and J by 6 bases, with 8 bases between.

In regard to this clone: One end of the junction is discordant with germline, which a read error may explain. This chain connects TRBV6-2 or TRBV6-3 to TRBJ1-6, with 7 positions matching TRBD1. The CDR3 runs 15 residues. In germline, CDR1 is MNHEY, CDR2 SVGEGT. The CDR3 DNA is TGTGCCAGCTGCCAACTTACTCCACTGCGGGACAGTCCTATCTTT. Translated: CASCQLTPLRDSPIF.

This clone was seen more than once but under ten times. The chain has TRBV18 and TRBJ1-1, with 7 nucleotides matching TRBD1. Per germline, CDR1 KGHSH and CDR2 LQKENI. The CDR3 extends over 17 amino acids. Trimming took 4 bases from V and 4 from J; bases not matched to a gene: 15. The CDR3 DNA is TGTGCCAGCTCACGACCGACAGGGAATCTTCCCACCACTGAAGCTTTCTTT. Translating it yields CASSRPTGNLPTTEAFF. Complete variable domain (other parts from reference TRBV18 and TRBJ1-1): NAGVMQNPRHLVRRRGQEARLRCSPMKGHSHVYWYRQLPEEGLKFMVYLQKENIIDESGMPKERFSAEFPKEGPSILRIQQVVRGDSAAYFCASSRPTGNLPTTEAFFGQGTRLTVV.

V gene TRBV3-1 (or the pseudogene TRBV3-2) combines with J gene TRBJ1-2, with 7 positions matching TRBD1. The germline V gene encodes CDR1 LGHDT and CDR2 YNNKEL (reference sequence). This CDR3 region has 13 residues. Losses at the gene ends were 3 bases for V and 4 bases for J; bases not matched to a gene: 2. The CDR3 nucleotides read TGTGCCAGCAGCCAGGGGACAGCCTATGGCTACACCTTC. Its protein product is CASSQGTAYGYTF.

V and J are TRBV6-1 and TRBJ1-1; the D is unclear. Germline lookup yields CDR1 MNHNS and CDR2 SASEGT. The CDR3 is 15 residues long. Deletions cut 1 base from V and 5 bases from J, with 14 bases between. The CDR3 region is CASSEVPGGYTEAFF. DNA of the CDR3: TGTGCCAGCAGTGAAGTTCCGGGAGGTTATACTGAAGCTTTCTTT.

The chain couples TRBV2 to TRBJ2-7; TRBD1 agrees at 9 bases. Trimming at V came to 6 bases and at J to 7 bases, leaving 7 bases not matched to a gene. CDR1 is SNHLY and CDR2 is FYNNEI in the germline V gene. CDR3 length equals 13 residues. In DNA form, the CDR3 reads TGTGCCAGCAGCGAACAGGGGGCGAGTGAGCAGTACTTC. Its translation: CASSEQGASEQYF. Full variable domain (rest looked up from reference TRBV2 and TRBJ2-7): EPEVTQTPSHQVTQMGQEVILRCVPISNHLYFYWYRQILGQKVEFLVSFYNNEISEKSEIFDDQFSVERPDGSNFTLKIRSTKLEDSAMYFCASSEQGASEQYFGPGTRLTVT.

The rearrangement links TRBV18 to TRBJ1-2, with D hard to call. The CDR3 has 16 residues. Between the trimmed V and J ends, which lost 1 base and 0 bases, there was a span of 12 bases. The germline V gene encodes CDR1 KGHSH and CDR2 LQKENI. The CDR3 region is CASSPQLARSNYGYTF. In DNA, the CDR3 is TGTGCCAGCTCACCACAGTTGGCCAGATCTAACTATGGCTACACCTTC.

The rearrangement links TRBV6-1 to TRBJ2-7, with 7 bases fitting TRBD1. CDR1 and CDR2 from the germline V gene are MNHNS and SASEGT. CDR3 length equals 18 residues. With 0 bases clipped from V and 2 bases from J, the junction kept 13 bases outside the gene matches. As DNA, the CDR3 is TGTGCCAGCAGTGAAGCGAGTGTTAAGACCGGGACAGCCTACGAGCAGTACTTC. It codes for CASSEASVKTGTAYEQYF.

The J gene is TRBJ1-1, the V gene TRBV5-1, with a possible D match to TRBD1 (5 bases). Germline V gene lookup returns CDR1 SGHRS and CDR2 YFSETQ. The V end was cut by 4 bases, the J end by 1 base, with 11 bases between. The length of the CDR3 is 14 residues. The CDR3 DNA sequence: TGCGCCAGCAGCCTTGGCGGGGCGAACACTGAAGCTTTCTTT. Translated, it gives CASSLGGANTEAFF.

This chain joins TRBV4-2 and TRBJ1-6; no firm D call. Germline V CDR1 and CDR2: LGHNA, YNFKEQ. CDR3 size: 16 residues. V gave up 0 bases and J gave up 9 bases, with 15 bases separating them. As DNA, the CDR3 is TGTGCCAGCAGCCAAGATCTCATGGCAGGAAGTTCACCCCTCCACTTT. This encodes CASSQDLMAGSSPLHF.

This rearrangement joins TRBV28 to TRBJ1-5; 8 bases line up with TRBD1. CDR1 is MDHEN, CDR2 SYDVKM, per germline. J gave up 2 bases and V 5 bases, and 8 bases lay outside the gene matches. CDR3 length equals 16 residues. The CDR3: CASSPTGGVRNQPQHF. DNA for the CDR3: TGTGCCAGCAGTCCCACAGGGGGAGTCCGCAATCAGCCCCAGCATTTT.

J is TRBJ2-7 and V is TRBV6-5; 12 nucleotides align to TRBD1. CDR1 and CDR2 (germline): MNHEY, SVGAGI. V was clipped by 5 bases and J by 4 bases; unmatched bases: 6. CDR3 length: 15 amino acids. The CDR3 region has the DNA TGTGCCAGCAGTAATCCGGGACAGGGGGCGTACGAGCAGTACTTC. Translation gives CASSNPGQGAYEQYF.